This T cell receptor (beta chain) was observed in a study of lymphopenia after photon versus proton radiotherapy. Study-level results: Larger post-nadir TCR diversity loss correlated inversely with survival in deceased patients. Proton therapy kept repertoires fairly stable, unlike photons, which gained effector/memory cells.

Sequencing was performed with immunoSEQ multiplex PCR; in TCRdb, only in-frame clones are kept and a portion is missing. This table holds almost 30,000 clones, 87% found once. Trimming removed 2 bases from V and 2 bases from J, with 7 bases in between. Looked up from germline, CDR1 is SGDLS and CDR2 is YYNGEE. The CDR3 consists of 13 residues. Concerning this clone: Antigen specificity is unknown.

The sequences come from peripheral blood, collected from a patient treated with proton-based radiotherapy. V gene TRBV9 combines with J gene TRBJ1-2; D unresolved. This TCR was sampled from a woman aged 55-70 years with cholangiocarcinoma. Some clones in this sample may be carry-over from other donors' samples. CDR3 nucleotides: TGTGCCAGCAGCGTGGGAGTGAACTATGGCTACACCTTC. This translates into CASSVGVNYGYTF.